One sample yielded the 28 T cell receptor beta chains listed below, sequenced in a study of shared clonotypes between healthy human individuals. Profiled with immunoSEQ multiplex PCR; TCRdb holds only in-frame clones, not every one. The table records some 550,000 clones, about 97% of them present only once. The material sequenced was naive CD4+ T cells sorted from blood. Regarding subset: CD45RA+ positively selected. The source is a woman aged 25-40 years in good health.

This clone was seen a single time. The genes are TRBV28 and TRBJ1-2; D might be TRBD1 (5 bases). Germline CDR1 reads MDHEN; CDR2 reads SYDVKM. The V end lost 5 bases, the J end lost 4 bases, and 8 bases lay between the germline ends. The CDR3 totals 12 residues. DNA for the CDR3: TGTGCCAGCAGTCTAGGGACCTATGGCTACACCTTC. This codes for CASSLGTYGYTF.

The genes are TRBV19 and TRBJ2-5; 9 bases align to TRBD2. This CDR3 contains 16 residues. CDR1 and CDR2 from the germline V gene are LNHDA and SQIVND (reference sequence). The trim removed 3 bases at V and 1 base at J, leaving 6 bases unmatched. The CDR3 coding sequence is TGTGCCAGTAGTATCCTAGCGGGACCCCCCCAAGAGACCCAGTACTTC. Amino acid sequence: CASSILAGPPQETQYF.

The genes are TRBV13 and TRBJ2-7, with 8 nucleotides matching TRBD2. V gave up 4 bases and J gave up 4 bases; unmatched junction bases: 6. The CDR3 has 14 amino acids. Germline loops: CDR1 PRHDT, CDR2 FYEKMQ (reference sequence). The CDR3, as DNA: TGTGCCAGCAGCTCGACTAGCGAAGTTTACGAGCAGTACTTC. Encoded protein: CASSSTSEVYEQYF. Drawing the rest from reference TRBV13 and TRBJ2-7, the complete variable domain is AAGVIQSPRHLIKEKRETATLKCYPIPRHDTVYWYQQGPGQDPQFLISFYEKMQSDKGSIPDRFSAQQFSDYHSELNMSSLELGDSALYFCASSSTSEVYEQYFGPGTRLTVT.

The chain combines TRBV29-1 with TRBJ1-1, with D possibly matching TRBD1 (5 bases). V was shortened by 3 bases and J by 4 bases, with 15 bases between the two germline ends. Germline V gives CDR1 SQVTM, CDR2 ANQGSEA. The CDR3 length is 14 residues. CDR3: CSVERLSGGTEAFF. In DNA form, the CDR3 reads TGCAGCGTTGAGAGGTTGAGCGGGGGCACTGAAGCTTTCTTT.

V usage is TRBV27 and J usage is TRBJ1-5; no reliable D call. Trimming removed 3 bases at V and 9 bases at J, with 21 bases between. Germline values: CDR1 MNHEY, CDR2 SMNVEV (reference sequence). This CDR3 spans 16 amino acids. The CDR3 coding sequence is TGTGCCAGCAGTTTCTCCGGTCAATCAGCCCCCGGGCCCCAGCATTTT. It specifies CASSFSGQSAPGPQHF.

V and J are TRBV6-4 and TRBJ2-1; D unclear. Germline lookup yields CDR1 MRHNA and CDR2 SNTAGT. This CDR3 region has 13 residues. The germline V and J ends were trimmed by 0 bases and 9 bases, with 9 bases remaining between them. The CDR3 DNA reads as TGTGCCAGCAGTGACTCGATGTGGTCTGAGCAGTTCTTC. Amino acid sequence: CASSDSMWSEQFF.

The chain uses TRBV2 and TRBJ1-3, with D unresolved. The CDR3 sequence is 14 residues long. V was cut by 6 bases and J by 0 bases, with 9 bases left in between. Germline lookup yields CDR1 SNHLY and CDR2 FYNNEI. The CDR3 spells CASSQVGSGNTIYF. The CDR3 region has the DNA TGTGCCAGCAGCCAAGTCGGCTCTGGAAACACCATATATTTT.

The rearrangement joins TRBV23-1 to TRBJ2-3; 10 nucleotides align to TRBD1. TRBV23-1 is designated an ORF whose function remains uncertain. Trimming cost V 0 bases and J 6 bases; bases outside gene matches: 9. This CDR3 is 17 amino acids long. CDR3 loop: CASSQSKGQGLGDTQYF. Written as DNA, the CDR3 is TGCGCCAGCAGTCAATCTAAGGGACAGGGGTTAGGTGATACGCAGTATTTT.

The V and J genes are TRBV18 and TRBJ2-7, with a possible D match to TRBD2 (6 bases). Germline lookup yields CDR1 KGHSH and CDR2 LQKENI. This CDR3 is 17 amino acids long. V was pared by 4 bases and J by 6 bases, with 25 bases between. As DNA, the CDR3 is TGTGCCAGCTCACTAAGGGAGGCGGCCGCCGACGGTGGCGAGCAGTACTTC. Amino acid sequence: CASSLREAAADGGEQYF.

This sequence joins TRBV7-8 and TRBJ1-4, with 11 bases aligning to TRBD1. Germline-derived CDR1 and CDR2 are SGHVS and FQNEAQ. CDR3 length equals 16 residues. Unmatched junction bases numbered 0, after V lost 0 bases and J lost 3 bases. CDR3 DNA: TGTGCCAGCAGCTTAGCGGGACAGGGGGCTAATGAAAAACTGTTTTTT. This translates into CASSLAGQGANEKLFF.

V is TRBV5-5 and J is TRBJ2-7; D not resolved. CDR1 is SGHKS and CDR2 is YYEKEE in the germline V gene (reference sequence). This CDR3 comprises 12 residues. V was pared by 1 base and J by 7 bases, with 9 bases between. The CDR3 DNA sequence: TGTGCCAGCAGCTTGATTAAGGAAGAGCAGTACTTC. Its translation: CASSLIKEEQYF.

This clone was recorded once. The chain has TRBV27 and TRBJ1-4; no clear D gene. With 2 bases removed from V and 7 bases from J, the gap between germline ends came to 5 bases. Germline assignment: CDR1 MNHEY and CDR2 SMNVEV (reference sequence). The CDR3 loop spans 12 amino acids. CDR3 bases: TGTGCCAGCAGTTTACTACTTGAAAAACTGTTTTTT. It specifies CASSLLLEKLFF.

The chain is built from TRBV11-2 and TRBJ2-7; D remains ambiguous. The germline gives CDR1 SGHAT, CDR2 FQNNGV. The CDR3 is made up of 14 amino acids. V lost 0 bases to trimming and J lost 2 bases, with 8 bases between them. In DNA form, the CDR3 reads TGTGCCAGCAGCTTAGACCCCATAGCCTACGAGCAGTACTTC. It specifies CASSLDPIAYEQYF.

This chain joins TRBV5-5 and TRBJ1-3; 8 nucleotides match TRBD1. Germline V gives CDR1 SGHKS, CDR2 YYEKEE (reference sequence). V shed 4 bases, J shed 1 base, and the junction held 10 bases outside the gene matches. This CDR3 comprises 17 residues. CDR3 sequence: CASSLDPGQASGNTIYF. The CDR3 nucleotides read TGTGCCAGCAGCCTCGACCCGGGACAGGCTTCTGGAAACACCATATATTTT.

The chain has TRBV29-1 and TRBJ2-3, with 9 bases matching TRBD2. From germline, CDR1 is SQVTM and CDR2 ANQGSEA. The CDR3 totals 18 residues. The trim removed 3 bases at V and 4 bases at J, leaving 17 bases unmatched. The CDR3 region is CSVDPSPRLAEDPDTQYF. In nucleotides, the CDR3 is TGCAGCGTTGACCCCTCCCCAAGACTAGCGGAAGACCCAGATACGCAGTATTTT.

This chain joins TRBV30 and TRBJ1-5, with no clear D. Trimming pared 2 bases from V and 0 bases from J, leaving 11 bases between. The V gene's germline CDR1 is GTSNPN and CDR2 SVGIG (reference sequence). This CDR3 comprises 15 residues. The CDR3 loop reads CAWSSQLFSNQPQHF. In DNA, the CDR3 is TGTGCCTGGAGTTCACAGCTCTTTAGCAATCAGCCCCAGCATTTT. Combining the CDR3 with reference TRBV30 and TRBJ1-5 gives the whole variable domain SQTIHQWPATLVQPVGSPLSLECTVEGTSNPNLYWYRQAAGRGLQLLFYSVGIGQISSEVPQNLSASRPQDRQFILSSKKLLLSDSGFYLCAWSSQLFSNQPQHFGDGTRLSIL.

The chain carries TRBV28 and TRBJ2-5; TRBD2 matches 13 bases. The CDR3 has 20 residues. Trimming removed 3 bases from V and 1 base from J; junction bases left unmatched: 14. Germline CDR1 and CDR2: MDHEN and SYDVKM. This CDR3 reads CASSFGTSGIIPGGQETQYF. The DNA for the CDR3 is TGTGCCAGCAGTTTCGGGACTAGCGGGATTATCCCGGGGGGCCAAGAGACCCAGTACTTC.

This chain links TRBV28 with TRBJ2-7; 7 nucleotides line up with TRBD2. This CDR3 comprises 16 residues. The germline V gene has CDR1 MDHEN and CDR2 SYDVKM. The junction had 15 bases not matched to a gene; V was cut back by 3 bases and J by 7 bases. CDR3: CASSFGTGRQLEEQYF. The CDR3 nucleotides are TGTGCCAGCAGTTTTGGTACCGGGAGGCAATTGGAAGAGCAGTACTTC.

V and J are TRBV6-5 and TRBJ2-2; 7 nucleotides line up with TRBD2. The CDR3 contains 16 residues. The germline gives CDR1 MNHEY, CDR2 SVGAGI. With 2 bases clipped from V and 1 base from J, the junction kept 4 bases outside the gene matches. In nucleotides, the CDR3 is TGTGCCAGCAGTTACCCGCGCGGGAGGAACACCGGGGAGCTGTTTTTT. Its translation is CASSYPRGRNTGELFF.

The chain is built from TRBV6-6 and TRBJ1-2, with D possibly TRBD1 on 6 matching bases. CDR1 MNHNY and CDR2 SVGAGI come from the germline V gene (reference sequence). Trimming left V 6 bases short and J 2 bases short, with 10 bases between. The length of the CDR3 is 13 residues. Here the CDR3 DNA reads TGTGCCAGCAGATTCACAGGGAACTATGGCTACACCTTC. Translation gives CASRFTGNYGYTF.

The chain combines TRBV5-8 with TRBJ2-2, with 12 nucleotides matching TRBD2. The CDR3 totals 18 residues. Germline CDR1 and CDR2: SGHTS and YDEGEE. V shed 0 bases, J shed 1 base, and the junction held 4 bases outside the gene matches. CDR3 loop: CASSLEKGLAGNTGELFF. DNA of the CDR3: TGTGCCAGCAGCTTGGAGAAGGGACTAGCGGGGAACACCGGGGAGCTGTTTTTT.

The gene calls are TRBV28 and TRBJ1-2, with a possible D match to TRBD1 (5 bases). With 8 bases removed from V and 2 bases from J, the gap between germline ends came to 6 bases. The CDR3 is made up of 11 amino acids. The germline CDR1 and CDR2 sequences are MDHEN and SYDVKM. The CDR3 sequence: CASRGNYGYTF. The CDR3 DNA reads TGTGCCAGCCGGGGGAACTATGGCTACACCTTC.

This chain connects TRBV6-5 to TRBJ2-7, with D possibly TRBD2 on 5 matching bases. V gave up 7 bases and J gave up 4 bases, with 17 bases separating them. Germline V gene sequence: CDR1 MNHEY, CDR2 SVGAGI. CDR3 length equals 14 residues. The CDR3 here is CASTRTGVGYEQYF. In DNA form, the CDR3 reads TGTGCCAGCACCAGGACTGGCGTGGGGTACGAGCAGTACTTC.

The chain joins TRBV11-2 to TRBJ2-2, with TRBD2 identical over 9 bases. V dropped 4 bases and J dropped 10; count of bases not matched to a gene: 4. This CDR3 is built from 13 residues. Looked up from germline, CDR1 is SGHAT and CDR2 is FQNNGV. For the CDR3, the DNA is TGTGCCAGCAGCTCCCAGCGGGAGGCGGAGCTGTTTTTT. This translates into CASSSQREAELFF. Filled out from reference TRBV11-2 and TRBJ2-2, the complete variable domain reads EAGVAQSPRYKIIEKRQSVAFWCNPISGHATLYWYQQILGQGPKLLIQFQNNGVVDDSQLPKDRFSAERLKGVDSTLKIQPAKLEDSAVYLCASSSQREAELFFGEGSRLTVL.

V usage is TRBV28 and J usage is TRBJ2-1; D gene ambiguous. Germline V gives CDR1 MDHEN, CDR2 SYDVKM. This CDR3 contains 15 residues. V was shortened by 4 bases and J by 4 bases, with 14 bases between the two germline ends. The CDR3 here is CASSSISTRYNEQFF. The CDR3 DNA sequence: TGTGCCAGCAGTTCAATATCTACACGGTACAATGAGCAGTTCTTC.

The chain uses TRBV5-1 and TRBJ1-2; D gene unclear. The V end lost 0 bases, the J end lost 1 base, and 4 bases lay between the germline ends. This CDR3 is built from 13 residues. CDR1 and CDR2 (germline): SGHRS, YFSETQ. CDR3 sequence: CASSLAFNYGYTF. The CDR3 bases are TGCGCCAGCAGCTTGGCTTTTAACTATGGCTACACCTTC.

The CDR3 here is CASSLLDRVTDTQYF. For the CDR3, the DNA is TGCGCCAGCAGCTTGCTGGACAGGGTCACAGATACGCAGTATTTT. The chain carries TRBV5-1 and TRBJ2-3; 8 nucleotides line up with TRBD1. V lost 1 base, J lost 2 bases, and 3 bases stayed unmatched. This CDR3 has 15 residues. Germline CDR1 reads SGHRS; CDR2 reads YFSETQ. Full variable domain (missing parts from reference TRBV5-1 and TRBJ2-3): KAGVTQTPRYLIKTRGQQVTLSCSPISGHRSVSWYQQTPGQGLQFLFEYFSETQRNKGNFPGRFSGRQFSNSRSEMNVSTLELGDSALYLCASSLLDRVTDTQYFGPGTRLTVL.

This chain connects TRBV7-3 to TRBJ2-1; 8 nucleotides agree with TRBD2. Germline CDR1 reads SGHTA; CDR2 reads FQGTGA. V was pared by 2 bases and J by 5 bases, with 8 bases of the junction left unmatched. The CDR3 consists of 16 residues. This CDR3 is CASSLEVSGNHNEQFF. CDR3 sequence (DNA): TGTGCCAGCAGCTTAGAGGTTAGCGGGAATCACAATGAGCAGTTCTTC.